The present entry profiles one TCR beta chain with its context. V was clipped by 2 bases and J by 7 bases; unmatched bases: 6. The length of the CDR3 is 16 residues. From germline, CDR1 is MDHEN and CDR2 SYDVKM. Only in-frame clones appear in the TCRdb table, and some are missing; sequencing was by immunoSEQ multiplex PCR. The sample holds about 10,000 clones, roughly nine tenths seen once. The sample is drawn from a study of blood T cell dynamics during melanoma immunotherapy. Time point here: week 3, after first cycle of checkpoint inhibitor. Sample: blood, taken from a patient treated with checkpoint blockade. The chain combines TRBV28 with TRBJ1-6, with 9 bases lining up with TRBD1. This clonotype was sampled from a human donor with melanoma. The CDR3 coding sequence is TGTGCCAGCAGTTTAAGGACAGGGGTTTTAAATTCACCCCTCCACTTT. Amino acids: CASSLRTGVLNSPLHF.